One TCR beta chain is described in this entry. The data were obtained in a study of blood T cell repertoires in COVID-19. Study background: Whether acute or convalescent, the COVID-19 samples came from the United States, Italy and Spain. The analysed material was cDNA or gDNA that came from T cells, B-cell-depleted T cells, or PBMCs.

Methods used by the authors: Amplifying reference gene primers gave estimates of nucleated cell counts. Sequencing was performed with immunoSEQ multiplex PCR; in TCRdb, only in-frame clones are kept and a portion is missing. That table supplies the V and J calls and clone size; D and trimming were determined from the DNA. The sample gives hundreds of thousands of clones, about 88% of which show up once; 1.3% is in the top ten. Germline-derived CDR1 and CDR2 are MDHEN and SYDVKM. The CDR3 has 15 amino acids. Trimming cost V 6 bases and J 0 bases, with 9 bases left between them. The sequenced sample consisted of peripheral blood. The chain is built from TRBV28 and TRBJ2-6, with D unclear. The sequence derives from a man between 70 and 80 years old with acute or convalescent COVID-19. The CDR3 DNA follows: TGTGCCAGCAGCCCACTCGACTCTGGGGCCAACGTCCTGACTTTC. Its translation is CASSPLDSGANVLTF.